A single sample gave rise to the 15 T cell receptor beta chains below, sequenced in a study of cytomegalovirus exposure and HLA in healthy donors. 60 Vbeta and 13 Jbeta primers were used in PCR. Using immunoSEQ multiplex PCR, the repertoire was profiled, and TCRdb retains in-frame clones only, with some absent. This sample carries some 160,000 clones, less than 9.5% of them seen once, and the ten largest clones take less than 2%. The sequenced sample consisted of PBMCs. Every receptor here comes from a male donor in good health and CMV-seronegative.

This clone was counted between two and nine times. The chain links TRBV5-6 to TRBJ2-5; 10 bases are shared with TRBD2. Germline V lookup: CDR1 SGHDT, CDR2 YYEEEE. The junction had 10 bases not matched to a gene; V was cut back by 9 bases and J by 5 bases. There are 14 residues in the CDR3. The DNA for the CDR3 is TGTGCCACTCAAGCGGGGGGGCGGGTGGAGACCCAGTACTTC. Translation gives CATQAGGRVETQYF.

J is TRBJ2-1 and V is TRBV5-1, with 8 bases matching TRBD2. J gave up 5 bases and V 9 bases, and 10 bases lay outside the gene matches. The CDR3 is made up of 14 amino acids. Germline V lookup: CDR1 SGHRS, CDR2 YFSETQ. CDR3 amino acids: CATRGTSGDNEQFF. The DNA for the CDR3 is TGCGCCACGCGCGGTACTAGCGGAGACAATGAGCAGTTCTTC.

This clone was counted a few times. The V and J genes are TRBV27 and TRBJ2-1; D call uncertain. The germline CDR1 and CDR2 sequences are MNHEY and SMNVEV (reference sequence). The CDR3 has 11 amino acids. V was shortened by 0 bases and J by 9 bases, with 3 bases between the two germline ends. CDR3 sequence reads: CASSLSGEQFF. The CDR3 nucleotides read TGTGCCAGCAGTTTATCCGGTGAGCAGTTCTTC.

V and J are TRBV2 and TRBJ2-7, with 8 bases lining up with TRBD2. The CDR3 is 19 amino acids. Germline lookup yields CDR1 SNHLY and CDR2 FYNNEI. V lost 2 bases, J lost 4 bases, and 19 bases stayed unmatched. The CDR3 coding sequence is TGTGCCAGCAGTGAACCCCGTATGAGGATGGCGGGAGGAGATTACGAGCAGTACTTC. The encoded protein is CASSEPRMRMAGGDYEQYF.

This clone was seen more than once but under ten times. This chain joins TRBV18 and TRBJ1-3; tentative D call: TRBD1 (5 bases). The CDR3 has 15 residues. From germline, CDR1 is KGHSH and CDR2 LQKENI. With 1 base removed from V and 4 bases from J, the gap between germline ends came to 11 bases. CDR3 loop: CASSPQQGLGNTIYF. CDR3 sequence (DNA): TGTGCCAGCTCACCACAGCAGGGACTCGGAAACACCATATATTTT.

J is TRBJ1-1 and V is TRBV29-1; TRBD1 matches at 9 bases. Germline CDR1 reads SQVTM; CDR2 reads ANQGSEA. The CDR3 has 13 amino acids. V gave up 7 bases and J gave up 3 bases; unmatched junction bases: 6. The CDR3 region is CSAKGQGYTEAFF. CDR3 DNA sequence: TGCAGCGCTAAAGGACAGGGGTACACTGAAGCTTTCTTT.

The chain links TRBV2 to TRBJ2-7, with D possibly matching TRBD1 (6 bases). Looked up from germline, CDR1 is SNHLY and CDR2 is FYNNEI. Trimming removed 9 bases at V and 4 bases at J, with 10 bases between. This CDR3 is 11 amino acids long. The CDR3 DNA reads as TGTGCCAGTACGGACAGTTACGAGCAGTACTTC. Translated, it gives CASTDSYEQYF.

As for this clone: At the DNA level, this CDR3 is encoded by other sequences in the same sample as well. V usage is TRBV28 and J usage is TRBJ2-7, with D uncertain. The CDR3 covers 11 residues. Germline V gives CDR1 MDHEN, CDR2 SYDVKM. The V end was cut by 6 bases, the J end by 4 bases, with 7 bases between. CDR3 region: CASSSRYEQYF. CDR3 nucleotide sequence: TGTGCCAGCAGCTCACGGTACGAGCAGTACTTC.

This clone has only a few counts. The chain employs TRBV5-4 and TRBJ1-2, with 8 bases identical to TRBD1. CDR1 and CDR2 (germline): SGHNT, YYREEE (reference sequence). This CDR3 comprises 15 residues. V lost 2 bases and J lost 2; bases outside the gene matches: 5. The CDR3 spells CASSFQGALNYGYTF. CDR3 sequence (DNA): TGTGCCAGCAGCTTCCAGGGGGCGCTGAACTATGGCTACACCTTC. Based on the CDR3 plus reference TRBV5-4 and TRBJ1-2, the full variable domain is ETGVTQSPTHLIKTRGQQVTLRCSSQSGHNTVSWYQQALGQGPQFIFQYYREEENGRGNFPPRFSGLQFPNYSSELNVNALELDDSALYLCASSFQGALNYGYTFGSGTRLTVV.

The J gene is TRBJ1-1, the V gene TRBV6-5; D may be TRBD1 (5 bases). Germline assignment: CDR1 MNHEY and CDR2 SVGAGI. The CDR3 sequence is 14 residues long. V was shortened by 6 bases and J by 4 bases, with 15 bases between the two germline ends. In DNA, the CDR3 is TGTGCCAGCAGCTATCAGGGTAAGGGCACTGAAGCTTTCTTT. Translating it yields CASSYQGKGTEAFF.

The rearrangement uses TRBV9 and TRBJ2-1; 11 nucleotides align to TRBD2. CDR3 length: 15 amino acids. The V gene end was trimmed by 0 bases and the J gene end by 8 bases; junction bases not matched to a gene: 4. Germline V gives CDR1 SGDLS, CDR2 YYNGEE. CDR3 region: CASSVGTSGYDEQFF. CDR3 nucleotides: TGTGCCAGCAGCGTAGGGACTAGCGGGTACGATGAGCAGTTCTTC.

The chain couples TRBV30 to TRBJ2-3; a weak D match, TRBD1 (6 bases). V was shortened by 3 bases and J by 4 bases, with 20 bases between the two germline ends. Looked up from germline, CDR1 is GTSNPN and CDR2 is SVGIG (reference sequence). This CDR3 has 16 amino acids. The CDR3: CAWRGPSGDVADTQYF. DNA of the CDR3: TGTGCCTGGAGGGGTCCATCAGGGGATGTCGCAGATACGCAGTATTTT.

The chain recombines TRBV28 with TRBJ2-2; maybe TRBD2 (6 bases). Germline V lookup: CDR1 MDHEN, CDR2 SYDVKM. V was cut by 6 bases and J by 0 bases, with 8 bases left in between. The CDR3 covers 14 residues. CDR3 loop: CASREGSNTGELFF. The CDR3 DNA is TGTGCCAGCAGGGAGGGCTCGAACACCGGGGAGCTGTTTTTT.

The chain carries TRBV18 and TRBJ2-7; 11 positions agree with TRBD1. The germline V gene has CDR1 KGHSH and CDR2 LQKENI. J gave up 6 bases and V 3 bases, and 4 bases lay outside the gene matches. The CDR3 totals 14 residues. CDR3: CASSPPGTGGEQYF. The CDR3 DNA reads as TGTGCCAGCTCACCTCCCGGGACAGGGGGCGAGCAGTACTTC. Variable domain in full (rest from reference TRBV18 and TRBJ2-7): NAGVMQNPRHLVRRRGQEARLRCSPMKGHSHVYWYRQLPEEGLKFMVYLQKENIIDESGMPKERFSAEFPKEGPSILRIQQVVRGDSAAYFCASSPPGTGGEQYFGPGTRLTVT.

The V and J genes are TRBV5-1 and TRBJ2-2, with a possible D match to TRBD2 (7 bases). CDR3 size: 15 residues. The germline gives CDR1 SGHRS, CDR2 YFSETQ. V lost 3 bases and J 5 bases, leaving 14 bases between the germline ends. The CDR3 reads CASSSPEGGTGELFF. The DNA for the CDR3 is TGCGCCAGCAGCTCGCCAGAGGGGGGGACCGGGGAGCTGTTTTTT.